The T cell receptor (beta chain) described here comes from a study of cytomegalovirus exposure and HLA in healthy donors. V lost 1 base to trimming and J lost 3 bases, with 13 bases between them. The germline gives CDR1 SEHNR, CDR2 FQNEAQ (reference sequence). The CDR3 sequence is 15 residues long. Amplification used 60 Vbeta primers and 13 Jbeta primers. As processed by the authors: In a later analysis, some 10 million of 65 million to 90 million unique beta chains occurred in at least two donors. Generated by immunoSEQ multiplex PCR, the TCRdb table keeps only in-frame clones and is missing some. V, J and clone size were drawn from that table, and D and trimming were deduced from the DNA. The sample holds approximately 180,000 clones, roughly 81% seen once. Study-level findings and limits: In most subjects, TCR beta sequences reportedly gave accurate predictions of HLA-A and HLA-B alleles. Immune exposure information comprised only CMV serostatus. Sequencing artifact likely explains a cluster of highly shared sequence variants.

About this clone itself: Its target is unknown.

The receptor's source is a woman aged 18 to 35 in good health and CMV-seropositive. The sequencing sample was made of PBMCs. The chain links TRBV7-9 to TRBJ2-7; D perhaps matches TRBD2 (6 bases). This CDR3 reads CASSLGAGRNYEQYF. The CDR3, as DNA: TGTGCCAGCAGCTTAGGGGCGGGGAGGAACTACGAGCAGTACTTC.